The sequence of this T cell receptor (beta chain) was determined in a study of graft-versus-host responses after intestinal transplantation. The data were produced by immunoSEQ multiplex PCR, yet TCRdb's version contains in-frame clones alone and is incomplete. The sample has roughly 15,000 clones, around 40% seen once. The specimen was alloreactive CD4+ T cells from a mixed lymphocyte reaction culture, collected before intestinal transplant. This sample's subset: CFSE-low proliferating T cells sorted from roughly 6-day pre-transplant mixed lymphocyte reaction (GvH or HvG direction). This sequence originates from a human patient who received an intestinal transplant.

CDR3 nucleotides: TGTGCTAGTGGTTTGCCCCCGGCACAGGGGCACACTAATGAAAAACTGTTTTTT. Its protein product is CASGLPPAQGHTNEKLFF. The chain employs TRBV12-5 and TRBJ1-4, with 7 bases aligning to TRBD1. The germline gives CDR1 LGHNT, CDR2 FRNRAP. The ends lost 2 bases at V and 2 bases at J; junction bases unmatched: 11. CDR3 length: 18 residues. Drawing the rest from reference TRBV12-5 and TRBJ1-4, the complete variable domain is DARVTQTPRHKVTEMGQEVTMRCQPILGHNTVFWYRQTMMQGLELLAYFRNRAPLDDSGMPKDRFSAEMPDATLATLKIQPSEPRDSAVYFCASGLPPAQGHTNEKLFFGSGTQLSVL.